These 15 T cell receptor beta chains originate from one sample sequenced in a study of shared clonotypes between healthy human individuals. Positive CCR7 selection of CD45RO-negative cells yielded the naive CD8 cells, and terminally differentiated effector memory CD45RA+ cells were excluded. This table comes from immunoSEQ multiplex PCR, and its TCRdb copy is limited to in-frame clones, with some not included. This sample yields about 2.2 million clones, of which approximately 94% are seen a single time; more than 1.5% belongs to the top ten. The sample taken for sequencing was naive CD8+ T cells from PBMCs. These receptors all stem from a man aged 18 to 29 in good health. Some clones in this sample may be carry-over from other donors' samples.

The chain carries TRBV7-9 and TRBJ2-5, with D possibly matching TRBD2 (6 bases). This CDR3 spans 15 amino acids. Trimming stripped 3 bases from V and 3 bases from J, with 14 bases between. Germline CDR1 is SEHNR and CDR2 is FQNEAQ (reference sequence). In DNA form, the CDR3 reads TGTGCCAGCAGCTTCCCGCGGGATGGCGAAGAGACCCAGTACTTC. Its translation is CASSFPRDGEETQYF. The variable domain in full, completed from reference TRBV7-9 and TRBJ2-5, reads DTGVSQNPRHKITKRGQNVTFRCDPISEHNRLYWYRQTLGQGPEFLTYFQNEAQLEKSRLLSDRFSAERPKGSFSTLEIQRTEQGDSAMYLCASSFPRDGEETQYFGPGTRLLVL.

The V and J genes are TRBV11-2 and TRBJ2-5, with unresolved D. Trimming cost V 1 base and J 1 base, with 10 bases left between them. This CDR3 region has 15 residues. Per germline, CDR1 SGHAT and CDR2 FQNNGV. CDR3 in amino acids: CASSLVGGTQETQYF. CDR3 coding DNA: TGTGCCAGCAGCTTAGTGGGCGGAACCCAAGAGACCCAGTACTTC.

The chain employs TRBV28 and TRBJ1-2; 7 nucleotides line up with TRBD1. This CDR3 region has 15 residues. Per germline, CDR1 MDHEN and CDR2 SYDVKM. Trimming took 6 bases from V and 1 from J; bases not matched to a gene: 8. The CDR3 nucleotides read TGTGCCAGCAGATGGCGGGACAGAGTTAACTATGGCTACACCTTC. Translating gives CASRWRDRVNYGYTF.

The gene calls are TRBV4-1 and TRBJ1-2; D uncertain. Germline V gene sequence: CDR1 MGHRA, CDR2 YSYEKL. The CDR3 runs to 15 residues. The V end lost 0 bases, the J end lost 4 bases, and 12 bases lay between the germline ends. CDR3 nucleotide sequence: TGCGCCAGCAGCCAAGACCCTCGTCAGGCCTATGGCTACACCTTC. Amino acids: CASSQDPRQAYGYTF.

CDR3 DNA sequence: TGTGCCAGCAGCCGGGGACTAGCGGGAATCGACCAAGAGACCCAGTACTTC. This sequence encodes CASSRGLAGIDQETQYF. V gene TRBV7-6 combines with J gene TRBJ2-5, with TRBD2 identical over 13 bases. CDR3 size: 17 residues. V lost 5 bases and J lost 0; bases outside the gene matches: 6. CDR1 SGHVS and CDR2 FNYEAQ come from the germline V gene.

The DNA of the CDR3 is TGTGCCAGCAGTATCACTCTCACAGGGGTCGGCGAGCAGTACTTC. This sequence encodes CASSITLTGVGEQYF. The chain uses TRBV27 and TRBJ2-7; 7 positions agree with TRBD1. The CDR3 has 15 residues. The germline V gene encodes CDR1 MNHEY and CDR2 SMNVEV (reference sequence). With V trimmed by 5 bases and J by 6 bases, 13 bases remained unmatched.

The chain joins TRBV6-5 to TRBJ1-2, with D hard to call. The CDR3 is made up of 14 amino acids. Germline V gives CDR1 MNHEY, CDR2 SVGAGI. Trimming took 4 bases from V and 6 from J, leaving 15 bases between them. DNA of the CDR3: TGTGCCAGCAGTTCCCCTGGGGATTTCCATGGCTACACCTTC. Translation: CASSSPGDFHGYTF.

The chain couples TRBV29-1 to TRBJ1-2; D remains unclear. The CDR3 loop spans 15 amino acids. V was shortened by 3 bases and J by 0 bases, with 14 bases between the two germline ends. Per the germline V gene, CDR1 is SQVTM and CDR2 is ANQGSEA. The CDR3: CSVDTVGPSNYGYTF. In DNA, the CDR3 is TGCAGCGTTGATACTGTTGGGCCCTCTAACTATGGCTACACCTTC.

The chain couples TRBV7-7 to TRBJ2-5; tentative D call: TRBD1 (5 bases). V lost 2 bases to trimming and J lost 2 bases, with 12 bases between them. The CDR3 runs to 15 residues. Germline V CDR1 and CDR2: SSHAT, FNYEAQ (reference sequence). The CDR3 sequence: CASSLSQGAQETQYF. As DNA, the CDR3 is TGTGCCAGCAGCTTAAGCCAGGGTGCACAAGAGACCCAGTACTTC.

V is TRBV5-6 and J is TRBJ2-5; D may correspond to TRBD1 or TRBD2 (5 bases each). The CDR3 consists of 12 residues. The germline gives CDR1 SGHDT, CDR2 YYEEEE. The ends were cut back, 4 bases at V and 4 bases at J, with 8 bases in the middle. The CDR3 loop reads CASSGGGETQYF. The CDR3 DNA reads TGTGCCAGCAGCGGGGGTGGAGAGACCCAGTACTTC. Based on the CDR3 plus reference TRBV5-6 and TRBJ2-5, the full variable domain is DAGVTQSPTHLIKTRGQQVTLRCSPKSGHDTVSWYQQALGQGPQFIFQYYEEEERQRGNFPDRFSGHQFPNYSSELNVNALLLGDSALYLCASSGGGETQYFGPGTRLLVL.

Worth noting for this clone: The sample contains more than one DNA sequence encoding this CDR3. This chain links TRBV5-6 with TRBJ2-2; D is unresolved. Trimming removed 2 bases from V and 2 bases from J, with 4 bases in between. Germline CDR1 is SGHDT and CDR2 is YYEEEE. This CDR3 is built from 13 residues. The CDR3 loop is CASSFPNTGELFF. CDR3 DNA sequence: TGTGCCAGCAGCTTCCCTAACACCGGGGAGCTGTTTTTT.

To note about this clone: The identical CDR3 is also encoded by other nucleotide sequences in the sample. CDR3 in DNA: TGCGCCAGCAGCTTGGGCTCCGGCTACACCTTC. Translated: CASSLGSGYTF. V gene TRBV5-1 combines with J gene TRBJ1-2, with no clear D. V was clipped by 0 bases and J by 8 bases, with 5 bases between them. The CDR3 is 11 residues long. Germline loops: CDR1 SGHRS, CDR2 YFSETQ. Using reference TRBV5-1 and TRBJ1-2 for the parts outside the CDR3, the full variable domain is KAGVTQTPRYLIKTRGQQVTLSCSPISGHRSVSWYQQTPGQGLQFLFEYFSETQRNKGNFPGRFSGRQFSNSRSEMNVSTLELGDSALYLCASSLGSGYTFGSGTRLTVV.

The V and J genes are TRBV7-9 and TRBJ1-1; the match to TRBD1 covers 8 bases. This CDR3 comprises 14 residues. CDR1 SEHNR and CDR2 FQNEAQ come from the germline V gene (reference sequence). J lost 3 bases, V lost 5 bases, and 5 bases had no gene match. CDR3 loop: CASSLDRADTEAFF. In nucleotides, the CDR3 is TGTGCCAGCAGCCTGGACAGGGCGGACACTGAAGCTTTCTTT.

This clone has a handful of counts. The same CDR3 arises from other DNA sequences in this sample as well. The chain uses TRBV6-5 and TRBJ2-1; TRBD2 is a possible D gene (5 bases). The CDR3 consists of 14 residues. V dropped 2 bases and J dropped 0 bases, with 5 bases sitting between them. The germline V gene has CDR1 MNHEY and CDR2 SVGAGI. As DNA, the CDR3 is TGTGCCAGCAGTTACGGGAGCTCCTACAATGAGCAGTTCTTC. Translated, it gives CASSYGSSYNEQFF.

This chain joins TRBV10-3 and TRBJ2-7, with TRBD2 matching over 8 bases. The V gene end was trimmed by 0 bases and the J gene end by 0 bases; junction bases not matched to a gene: 4. This CDR3 region has 16 residues. The germline V gene has CDR1 ENHRY and CDR2 SYGVKD. The CDR3 protein is CAISESAGGSSYEQYF. CDR3 nucleotide sequence: TGTGCCATCAGTGAGTCTGCGGGAGGTAGCTCCTACGAGCAGTACTTC.